This T cell receptor (beta chain) is from a study of shared clonotypes between healthy human individuals. Across several immunoSEQ plates, the genomic DNA of each subset was split evenly. Profiled with immunoSEQ multiplex PCR; TCRdb holds only in-frame clones, not every one. The sample lists 450,000 or so clones; 77% were seen once. Donors were healthy HIV-negative adults without recent acute infections or vaccinations. The CDR3 totals 14 residues. Per the germline V gene, CDR1 is KGHSH and CDR2 is LQKENI. Trimming cost V 6 bases and J 1 base; bases outside gene matches: 5. The clonotype was recovered from a woman between 40 and 50 years old in good health. Some clones in this sample may be carry-over from other donors' samples. The chain recombines TRBV18 with TRBJ2-7, with 8 bases fitting TRBD2. The sequencing input was PBMCs. This chain's CDR3 is CASSVSGTSYEQYF. CDR3 in DNA: TGTGCCAGCTCCGTTAGCGGGACTTCCTACGAGCAGTACTTC.